One sample yielded the 26 T cell receptor beta chains listed below, sequenced in a study of cytomegalovirus exposure and HLA in healthy donors. The PCR had 60 Vbeta and 13 Jbeta primers. Clones were read by immunoSEQ multiplex PCR, and TCRdb kept only the in-frame ones, dropping some. Here the sample spans around 210,000 clones, 79% being singletons. Sequenced: PBMCs. These TCRs come from a male donor in good health and CMV-seropositive.

The chain recombines TRBV7-2 with TRBJ1-5; D not certain. Trimming removed 6 bases from V and 6 bases from J, with 12 bases in between. Germline V gene sequence: CDR1 SGHTA, CDR2 FQGNSA. The CDR3 has 13 amino acids. The CDR3 DNA follows: TGTGCCAGCAGTCCCAACACTATTCAGCCCCAGCATTTT. It translates to CASSPNTIQPQHF.

V gene TRBV11-2 combines with J gene TRBJ1-2; a possible D gene is TRBD1 (6 bases). This CDR3 region has 14 residues. Trimming cost V 2 bases and J 5 bases, with 12 bases left between them. Germline CDR1 reads SGHAT; CDR2 reads FQNNGV. The DNA of the CDR3 is TGTGCCAGCAGCTTAATTGGGACACCATATGGCTACACCTTC. It specifies CASSLIGTPYGYTF.

The gene calls are TRBV5-8 and TRBJ1-4, with unresolved D. This CDR3 is built from 14 residues. Trimming left V 3 bases short and J 1 base short, with 7 bases between. The germline V gene encodes CDR1 SGHTS and CDR2 YDEGEE. CDR3 bases: TGTGCCAGCAGCTCGACGGGAACTAATGAAAAACTGTTTTTT. Residues: CASSSTGTNEKLFF.

The chain recombines TRBV4-2 with TRBJ2-7, with a weak D call TRBD2 (6 bases). With 0 bases removed from V and 3 bases from J, the gap between germline ends came to 9 bases. The CDR3 is made up of 14 amino acids. Germline V CDR1 and CDR2: LGHNA, YNFKEQ. The CDR3 DNA reads TGTGCCAGCAGCCAAGATTACGGGAGCTACGAGCAGTACTTC. Translating it yields CASSQDYGSYEQYF.

Of note for this clone: Relative to the germline gene, one junction end is altered; a read error may explain this. The chain couples TRBV7-9 to TRBJ2-5, with a weak D call TRBD2 (7 bases). Germline V gives CDR1 SEHNR, CDR2 FQNEAQ (reference sequence). The CDR3 has 17 residues. The CDR3 protein is CSSSSMGAGDPGETQYF. In DNA form, the CDR3 reads TGTTCCAGCAGCTCAATGGGGGCGGGAGATCCCGGGGAGACCCAGTACTTC. Complete variable domain (other parts from reference TRBV7-9 and TRBJ2-5): DTGVSQNPRHKITKRGQNVTFRCDPISEHNRLYWYRQTLGQGPEFLTYFQNEAQLEKSRLLSDRFSAERPKGSFSTLEIQRTEQGDSAMYLCSSSSMGAGDPGETQYFGPGTRLLVL.

This chain links TRBV6-5 with TRBJ2-3; 12 bases are shared with TRBD2. CDR3 length equals 15 residues. Looked up from germline, CDR1 is MNHEY and CDR2 is SVGAGI. V gave up 6 bases and J gave up 8 bases; unmatched junction bases: 9. The CDR3 loop is CASRPTSGGIGTQYF. The DNA for the CDR3 is TGTGCCAGCAGGCCTACTAGCGGGGGGATTGGTACGCAGTATTTT.

The gene calls are TRBV5-1 and TRBJ1-4; 9 bases are shared with TRBD1. From germline, CDR1 is SGHRS and CDR2 YFSETQ. With V trimmed by 4 bases and J by 6 bases, 4 bases remained unmatched. CDR3 length: 14 amino acids. The CDR3 loop reads CASSQDRGDEKLFF. The CDR3 nucleotides read TGCGCCAGCAGCCAGGACAGGGGTGATGAAAAACTGTTTTTT.

The chain employs TRBV7-8 and TRBJ2-7; TRBD2 matches at 9 bases. CDR1 and CDR2 (germline): SGHVS, FQNEAQ. After removal of 1 base from V and 5 bases from J, the junction contained 12 bases not matched to a gene. This CDR3 spans 17 amino acids. DNA of the CDR3: TGTGCCAGCAGCTTAGGGGGACTGCTAGCGGGAAGTAACGAGCAGTACTTC. Protein product: CASSLGGLLAGSNEQYF.

This chain joins TRBV4-3 and TRBJ2-7; D may be TRBD1 (5 bases). CDR3 length: 16 residues. Trimming cost V 0 bases and J 3 bases, with 15 bases left between them. Germline loops: CDR1 LGHNA, CDR2 YSLEER. The CDR3 DNA sequence: TGCGCCAGCAGCCAAGATGATCAGGGTGATGGCTACGAGCAGTACTTC. This translates into CASSQDDQGDGYEQYF.

The chain uses TRBV30 and TRBJ2-2; TRBD2 is a possible D gene (5 bases). The CDR3 is made up of 14 amino acids. V lost 3 bases to trimming and J lost 0 bases, with 8 bases between them. Germline CDR1 and CDR2: GTSNPN and SVGIG (reference sequence). Written as DNA, the CDR3 is TGTGCCTGGAGGAGGGTAGCGAACACCGGGGAGCTGTTTTTT. Translation gives CAWRRVANTGELFF.

J is TRBJ2-7 and V is TRBV19; 9 bases are shared with TRBD1. Unmatched junction bases numbered 6, after V lost 4 bases and J lost 5 bases. CDR1 LNHDA and CDR2 SQIVND come from the germline V gene (reference sequence). The CDR3 runs to 14 residues. The chain's CDR3 is CASSRGQGFHEQYF. CDR3 DNA sequence: TGTGCCAGTAGTAGGGGACAGGGATTCCACGAGCAGTACTTC.

This sequence joins TRBV7-3 and TRBJ2-5; TRBD2 might be the D (6 bases). Germline CDR1 reads SGHTA; CDR2 reads FQGTGA. Between the trimmed V and J ends, which lost 5 bases and 5 bases, there was a span of 15 bases. This CDR3 is built from 14 residues. The CDR3 sequence: CASSVGLPSETQYF. Written as DNA, the CDR3 is TGTGCCAGCAGCGTGGGACTCCCCAGCGAGACCCAGTACTTC. The variable domain in full, completed from reference TRBV7-3 and TRBJ2-5, reads GAGVSQTPSNKVTEKGKYVELRCDPISGHTALYWYRQSLGQGPEFLIYFQGTGAADDSGLPNDRFFAVRPEGSVSTLKIQRTERGDSAVYLCASSVGLPSETQYFGPGTRLLVL.

This chain connects TRBV11-2 to TRBJ1-1; unclear D gene. CDR1 and CDR2 from the germline V gene are SGHAT and FQNNGV. The ends were cut back, 5 bases at V and 5 bases at J, with 12 bases in the middle. CDR3 length: 13 amino acids. The CDR3 DNA is TGTGCCAGCAGCCCCCACACGAGGACTGAAGCTTTCTTT. It specifies CASSPHTRTEAFF. Based on the CDR3 plus reference TRBV11-2 and TRBJ1-1, the full variable domain is EAGVAQSPRYKIIEKRQSVAFWCNPISGHATLYWYQQILGQGPKLLIQFQNNGVVDDSQLPKDRFSAERLKGVDSTLKIQPAKLEDSAVYLCASSPHTRTEAFFGQGTRLTVV.

This clone was observed a single time. The junction does not match germline at one end; this may be a read error. This chain links TRBV7-7 with TRBJ2-5, with a possible D match to TRBD1 (7 bases). This CDR3 comprises 17 residues. The germline gives CDR1 SSHAT, CDR2 FNYEAQ (reference sequence). DNA for the CDR3: TGTGCTAGCAGCTTATCCGGCGGGACAGCCAAGATTGAGACCCAGTACTTC. It translates to CASSLSGGTAKIETQYF.

This chain connects TRBV19 to TRBJ2-3; TRBD2 aligns across 9 bases. Germline V gives CDR1 LNHDA, CDR2 SQIVND (reference sequence). V shed 5 bases and J 10 bases; nucleotides not matched to a gene: 16. The CDR3 totals 16 residues. In DNA form, the CDR3 reads TGTGCCAGTAGTCCGTCGGTTGCGGGAGGGTCTTCTGCGCAGTATTTT. Its translation: CASSPSVAGGSSAQYF.

Here the CDR3 reads CASSIAGSGPFF. The CDR3 region has the DNA TGTGCCAGTAGTATAGCGGGGAGTGGTCCTTTCTTT. The J gene is TRBJ1-1, the V gene TRBV19; D not resolved. Trimming removed 1 base at V and 12 bases at J, with 12 bases between. The CDR3 is 12 residues long. Germline assignment: CDR1 LNHDA and CDR2 SQIVND (reference sequence).

The V call is TRBV6-5, the J call TRBJ1-2; possibly TRBD1 for D (5 bases). The CDR3 totals 12 residues. From germline, CDR1 is MNHEY and CDR2 SVGAGI. V lost 6 bases, J lost 3 bases, and 8 bases lay in between. The CDR3 is CASRGGDYGYTF. The DNA for the CDR3 is TGTGCCAGCAGGGGAGGGGACTATGGCTACACCTTC.

The rearrangement joins TRBV5-1 to TRBJ1-2, with D uncertain. V lost 1 base, J lost 2 bases, and 3 bases lay in between. CDR1 and CDR2 (germline): SGHRS, YFSETQ. CDR3 size: 12 residues. The CDR3 protein is CASSLPNYGYTF. The CDR3 coding sequence is TGCGCCAGCAGCTTGCCGAACTATGGCTACACCTTC.

The chain is built from TRBV7-8 and TRBJ1-2, with TRBD1 identical over 8 bases. The junction had 8 bases not matched to a gene; V was cut back by 8 bases and J by 3 bases. Germline-derived CDR1 and CDR2 are SGHVS and FQNEAQ. CDR3 size: 14 residues. CDR3 nucleotides: TGTGCCAGCGCCCCCGGGACAGGAGACTATGGCTACACCTTC. Protein: CASAPGTGDYGYTF.

This sequence joins TRBV6-1 and TRBJ1-3; D is ambiguous. The germline V gene encodes CDR1 MNHNS and CDR2 SASEGT. The ends were cut back, 0 bases at V and 4 bases at J, with 4 bases in the middle. This CDR3 spans 13 amino acids. CDR3 sequence (DNA): TGTGCCAGCAGTGAAGCGGGCGGAAACACCATATATTTT. As protein: CASSEAGGNTIYF.

The chain employs TRBV30 and TRBJ2-4, with a possible D match to TRBD1 (6 bases). The CDR3 consists of 13 residues. The V end lost 2 bases, the J end lost 1 base, and 6 bases lay between the germline ends. Germline V lookup: CDR1 GTSNPN, CDR2 SVGIG (reference sequence). The CDR3 DNA follows: TGTGCCTGGAGTCAGGGGGCCAAAAACATTCAGTACTTC. This gives the protein CAWSQGAKNIQYF. Based on the CDR3 plus reference TRBV30 and TRBJ2-4, the full variable domain is SQTIHQWPATLVQPVGSPLSLECTVEGTSNPNLYWYRQAAGRGLQLLFYSVGIGQISSEVPQNLSASRPQDRQFILSSKKLLLSDSGFYLCAWSQGAKNIQYFGAGTRLSVL.

This clone showed up just a few times. The V and J genes are TRBV7-6 and TRBJ1-1; D gene unclear. Germline CDR1 and CDR2: SGHVS and FNYEAQ. V shed 4 bases and J shed 0 bases, with 9 bases lying between them. The CDR3 covers 14 residues. In DNA form, the CDR3 reads TGTGCCAGCAGCTCGTATCAGATGAACACTGAAGCTTTCTTT. This gives the protein CASSSYQMNTEAFF. Supplemented by reference TRBV7-6 and TRBJ1-1, the full variable domain reads GAGVSQSPRYKVTKRGQDVALRCDPISGHVSLYWYRQALGQGPEFLTYFNYEAQQDKSGLPNDRFSAERPEGSISTLTIQRTEQRDSAMYRCASSSYQMNTEAFFGQGTRLTVV.

J is TRBJ2-3 and V is TRBV11-2; 8 bases align to TRBD2. Trimming at V came to 1 base and at J to 0 bases, leaving 3 bases not matched to a gene. This CDR3 is 16 amino acids long. Germline V gene lookup returns CDR1 SGHAT and CDR2 FQNNGV. This CDR3 is CASSLVPSGSTDTQYF. CDR3 nucleotide sequence: TGTGCCAGCAGCTTAGTCCCTAGCGGGAGCACAGATACGCAGTATTTT.

The genes are TRBV5-1 and TRBJ2-7; maybe TRBD1 (5 bases). Germline values: CDR1 SGHRS, CDR2 YFSETQ. V was pared by 1 base and J by 5 bases, with 16 bases between. The CDR3 length is 15 residues. The CDR3 coding sequence is TGCGCCAGCAGCTTGTCGTGGCAGGGTCCCCACGAGCAGTACTTC. The encoded protein is CASSLSWQGPHEQYF.

This chain links TRBV1 with TRBJ2-1; the table calls TRBD2, which could not be checked here. TRBV1 is recorded as a pseudogene. CDR3 size: 18 residues. The CDR3 coding sequence is TGCACCAGCAGCCAAGATCCCCCCGCCCCTAGCGGGTGGGTTGAGCAGTTCTTC. It translates to CTSSQDPPAPSGWVEQFF.

The chain recombines TRBV5-1 with TRBJ2-7, with D possibly matching TRBD2 (6 bases). The germline V gene has CDR1 SGHRS and CDR2 YFSETQ. CDR3 size: 13 residues. Trimming left V 4 bases short and J 1 base short, with 9 bases between. DNA of the CDR3: TGCGCCAGCAGCCCCGGGAGTTCCTACGAGCAGTACTTC. It codes for CASSPGSSYEQYF.